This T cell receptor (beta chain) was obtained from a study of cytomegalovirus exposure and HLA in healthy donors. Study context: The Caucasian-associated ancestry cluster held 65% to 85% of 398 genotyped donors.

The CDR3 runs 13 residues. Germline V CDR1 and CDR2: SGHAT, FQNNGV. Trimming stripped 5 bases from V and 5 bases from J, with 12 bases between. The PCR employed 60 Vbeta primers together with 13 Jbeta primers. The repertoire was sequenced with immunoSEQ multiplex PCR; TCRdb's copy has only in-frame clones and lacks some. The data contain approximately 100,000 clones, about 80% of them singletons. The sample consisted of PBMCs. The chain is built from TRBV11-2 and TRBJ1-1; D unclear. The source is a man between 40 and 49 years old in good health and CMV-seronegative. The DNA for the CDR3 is TGTGCCAGCAGCGAGGGTTGGGCGACTGAAGCTTTCTTT. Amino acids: CASSEGWATEAFF.